The present entry profiles one TCR beta chain with its context. Its antigen is not yet known. The data were obtained in a study of monozygotic twins with inflammatory bowel disease (dated by TCRdb to the late 2010s). For the wider study: The complete study included roughly 30 monozygotic twin pairs: 19 IBD-discordant Danish pairs and nine German pairs, of which four were IBD-concordant and five were IBD-discordant. Disease-associated traits were sought mainly through comparisons between IBD patients and their genetically identical healthy co-twins within discordant pairs. Each individual had, on average, about 151 000 unique TCRalpha sequences and 181 000 unique TCRbeta sequences available for analysis.

CDR3 length: 18 amino acids, cysteine to phenylalanine. A DNA sequence was not provided. CDR1 and CDR2, looked up from the germline V gene, are KGHDR and SFDVKD. Results and caveats for the whole study, not just this receptor: Measured by the inverse Simpson index, TCRbeta repertoire diversity was lower in IBD patients than in their healthy co-twins. Fewer clonotypes were shared with other individuals by IBD patients than by healthy twins, most markedly in patients showing signs of disease activity. Differing immunosuppressive treatments among patients may have added background noise and inter-individual variability to the repertoires. Repertoire similarity did not differ between concordant and discordant twins, which could be due to limited statistical power. The analysis was unable to tell different T cell subtypes apart. The results gave no support for a single strong signal or clonotype linked to IBD.

Receptor amplification or capture employed 5' RACE. For each TCR library, approximately 3.5 ug of total RNA was used. For each sample, cDNA synthesis was carried out in eight separate reactions using SMARTScribe reverse transcriptase. During cDNA synthesis, template switching was used to introduce unique molecular identifiers that contained a 6-nucleotide sample barcode. TCRalpha and TCRbeta cDNA was amplified by two nested PCRs of around 15 and 9 cycles, with bead purification after each PCR. Before amplification, the cDNA was treated with uracil DNA-glycosylase and purified using the QIAquick PCR purification kit. The second PCR added Illumina TruSeq-compatible adapters along with sample-specific barcodes. TapeStation and Qubit were used to check library quality and concentration, and 5 to 6 ng of each library went into the pool. Sequencing of pooled libraries was carried out on an Illumina HiSeq2500 single-index Rapid Run using 2 x 100 bp reads and custom sequencing primers. The authors' pipeline ran thus. PCR and sequencing errors were corrected by UMI-based consensus assembly using MiGEC version 1.2.6. MiXCR version 2.1.1 handled V(D)J alignment, clonotype assembly and CDR3 extraction. To normalise gene usage, clonotype sharing and MAIT/NKT TCR abundance, the top 1000, 10 000 and 20 000 clonotypes in each sample were analysed. Diversity was computed as the inverse Simpson index with the vegan R package after downsampling to 27 000 UMIs. Paired Mann-Whitney U tests were applied to discordant twin pairs, and Benjamini-Hochberg correction was used for multiple testing. TCRdb reprocessed the raw reads; every CDR3 protein sequence is a single record, and DNA is not supplied. It is TCRdb's table, rather than the study itself, that gives the V and J calls and clone size. This sample's table lists over 150,000 distinct CDR3 sequences. The ten largest clones represent 2% to 2.5% of the sample.

From each donor, an approximately 2.3 ml peripheral blood sample was drawn into PAXgene tubes and stored at -80 degrees C. Without T cell sorting, total RNA was isolated from whole blood using the PAXgene blood miRNA kit on an automated QIAcube. Peripheral blood from monozygotic twin pairs concordant or discordant for inflammatory bowel disease was subjected to deep TCRalpha and TCRbeta repertoire profiling with unique molecular barcoding. For every twin pair, smoking habits were documented, and each individual was categorised as a current, former or never smoker. The receptor's source is a human donor with ulcerative colitis or Crohn's disease, or a healthy co-twin of an affected twin (not recorded which). Sequenced material: blood. The V and J segments used are TRBV24-1 and TRBJ2-6; as DNA is missing, the TRBD1 call by TCRdb cannot be tested. CDR3 region: CATSDGTSLSSGANVLTF.